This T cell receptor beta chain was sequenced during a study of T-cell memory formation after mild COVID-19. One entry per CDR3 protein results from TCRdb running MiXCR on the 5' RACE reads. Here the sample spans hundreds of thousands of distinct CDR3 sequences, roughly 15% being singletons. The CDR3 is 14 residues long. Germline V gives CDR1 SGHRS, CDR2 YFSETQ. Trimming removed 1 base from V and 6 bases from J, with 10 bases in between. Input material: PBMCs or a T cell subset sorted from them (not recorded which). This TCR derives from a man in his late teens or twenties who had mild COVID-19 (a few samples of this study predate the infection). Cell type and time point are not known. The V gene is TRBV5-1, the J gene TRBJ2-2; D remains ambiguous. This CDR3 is CASSLRPAPGELFF. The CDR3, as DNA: TGCGCCAGCAGCTTGCGCCCGGCCCCCGGGGAGCTGTTTTTT.